A selection of T cell receptor beta chains follows, all from one sample in a study of cytomegalovirus exposure and HLA in healthy donors. Generated by immunoSEQ multiplex PCR, the TCRdb table keeps only in-frame clones and is missing some. The sample has about 200,000 clones, roughly 76% seen once; the top ten hold 2.1%. What was sequenced was PBMCs. All receptors come from a young woman in good health and CMV-seropositive. The CDR3 runs from the conserved cysteine through the conserved F or W. D genes are given only for firm matches. Only part of the rows carry a size: once, few, many, or a class if the clone is expanded.

cdr3_aa cdr3_nt v_call d_call j_call clone_size
CASSLEGLARETQYF TGCGCCAGCAGCTTGGAGGGACTAGCGCGGGAGACCCAGTACTTC TRBV5-1 TRBD2 TRBJ2-5 NA
CASSQSSGGRNEQFF TGTGCCAGCAGCCAGTCATCCGGGGGTCGGAATGAGCAGTTCTTC TRBV7-2 NA TRBJ2-1 NA
CAIGQAGGNQETQYF TGTGCCATCGGCCAAGCGGGAGGGAACCAAGAGACCCAGTACTTC TRBV10-3 TRBD2 TRBJ2-5 few
CSVHEYRETEAFF TGCAGCGTCCACGAATACAGGGAAACTGAAGCTTTCTTT TRBV29-1 NA TRBJ1-1 NA
CAWSGLAGEYQETQYF TGTGCCTGGAGTGGACTAGCGGGGGAGTACCAAGAGACCCAGTACTTC TRBV30 TRBD2 TRBJ2-5 NA
CASSRGTSGGDSYEQYF TGCGCCAGCAGCCGAGGGACTAGCGGGGGGGACTCCTACGAGCAGTACTTC TRBV5-1 TRBD2 TRBJ2-7 NA
CSVNSYPQYF TGCAGTGTTAACTCCTACCCTCAGTACTTC TRBV20-1 NA TRBJ2-4 NA
CASSSLFRGQGSCQPQHF TGTGCCAGCAGCTCCCTTTTTAGGGGACAGGGCAGTTGTCAGCCCCAGCATTTT TRBV21-1 NA TRBJ1-5 NA
CASSRQGKETQYF TGTGCCAGCAGCCGACAGGGAAAGGAGACCCAGTACTTC TRBV11-1 TRBD1 TRBJ2-5 NA
CASSPRSLVWSNEQFF TGTGCCAGCAGCCCAAGGTCGCTAGTTTGGAGCAATGAGCAGTTCTTC TRBV9 NA TRBJ2-1 NA
CASSPTISNQPQHF TGTGCCAGCAGCCCGACAATTAGCAATCAGCCCCAGCATTTT TRBV11-2 NA TRBJ1-5 NA
CASSLGAGELFF TGTGCCAGCAGCTTAGGGGCAGGGGAGCTGTTTTTT TRBV7-9 NA TRBJ2-2 NA
CASSVREGPYEQYF TGTGCCAGCAGCGTCCGGGAAGGCCCCTACGAGCAGTACTTC TRBV9 NA TRBJ2-7 NA
CASSRSAQETQYF TGTGCCAGCAGCCGATCAGCGCAAGAGACCCAGTACTTC TRBV7-2 NA TRBJ2-5 NA
CASSSLAGGRNEQFF TGTGCCAGCAGCTCACTAGCGGGAGGTCGCAATGAGCAGTTCTTC TRBV7-3 TRBD2 TRBJ2-1 NA
CASSYSGFPGNTIYF TGTGCCAGCAGTTATTCAGGATTCCCTGGAAACACCATATATTTT TRBV6-6 NA TRBJ1-3 NA
CASSDRQVGTEAFF TGTGCCAGCAGTGACAGGCAGGTGGGGACTGAAGCTTTCTTT TRBV28 NA TRBJ1-1 few
CASSPYLPGQGSGNTIYF TGTGCCAGCTCACCGTATCTGCCGGGACAGGGGTCTGGAAACACCATATATTTT TRBV18 TRBD1 TRBJ1-3 few
CASSQYRDANQPQHF TGCGCCAGCAGCCAGTACAGGGATGCCAATCAGCCCCAGCATTTT TRBV4-1 NA TRBJ1-5 NA
CASSSQDRNLNYGYTF TGTGCCAGCAGCTCTCAGGACAGGAACCTAAACTATGGCTACACCTTC TRBV7-8 TRBD1 TRBJ1-2 NA
CASSYSWGGYNEQFF TGTGCCAGCAGTTACTCGTGGGGGGGGTACAATGAGCAGTTCTTC TRBV6-6 TRBD2 TRBJ2-1 few
CASSHGGASDQPQHF TGTGCCAGCAGCCACGGGGGGGCTTCGGATCAGCCCCAGCATTTT TRBV5-4 NA TRBJ1-5 NA
CASSEARTGSGNTIYF TGTGCCAGCAGTGAAGCAAGAACAGGGTCTGGAAACACCATATATTTT TRBV6-1 NA TRBJ1-3 NA
CASTSGVGAYEQYF TGTGCCAGCACCTCGGGGGTGGGGGCCTACGAGCAGTACTTC TRBV6-6 NA TRBJ2-7 NA
CASSVGPGAANDLLNTIYF TGTGCCAGCAGCGTAGGACCAGGGGCCGCGAACGACCTTTTAAACACCATATATTTT TRBV9 NA TRBJ1-3 NA
CASSLYPANPITF TGTGCCAGCAGCTTATATCCCGCGAACCCCATAACCTTT TRBV7-8 NA TRBJ1-4 NA
CASSLRGDQPQHF TGTGCCAGCAGCCTCAGGGGCGATCAGCCCCAGCATTTT TRBV11-2 NA TRBJ1-5 NA
CASIPWGGSIEQFF TGTGCCAGCATCCCTTGGGGGGGGAGTATTGAGCAGTTCTTC TRBV28 TRBD2 TRBJ2-1 NA
CAISDEDWSTDTQYF TGTGCCATCAGTGATGAGGACTGGAGCACAGATACGCAGTATTTT TRBV10-3 NA TRBJ2-3 NA
CASSNPGLAYSYEQYF TGTGCCAGCAGCAATCCGGGACTAGCGTACTCCTACGAGCAGTACTTC TRBV28 TRBD2 TRBJ2-7 NA
CASSLGGQGSPDTQYF TGTGCCAGCAGCTTGGGGGGACAGGGTAGTCCAGATACGCAGTATTTT TRBV5-4 TRBD1 TRBJ2-3 NA
CASSSTGVYEQFF TGTGCCAGCAGTTCGACAGGAGTTTATGAGCAGTTCTTC TRBV27 NA TRBJ2-1 NA
CASSSGTRSTDTQYF TGTGCCAGCAGCTCCGGGACTAGAAGCACAGATACGCAGTATTTT TRBV5-4 TRBD2 TRBJ2-3 NA
CASSLAPSGRAAEQYF TGTGCCAGCAGCTTGGCACCTAGCGGGAGGGCCGCCGAGCAGTACTTC TRBV5-4 TRBD2 TRBJ2-7 few
CASSLGSTDTQYF TGTGCCAGCAGCCTAGGTAGCACAGATACGCAGTATTTT TRBV6-4 NA TRBJ2-3 NA
CASSLAQQANTEAFF TGTGCCAGCAGCTTAGCGCAACAGGCAAACACTGAAGCTTTCTTT TRBV7-9 NA TRBJ1-1 NA
CASSSERTGRDIQYF TGTGCCAGCAGCTCTGAAAGGACAGGGAGGGACATTCAGTACTTC TRBV11-1 NA TRBJ2-4 NA
CASSLDRGETNEKLFF TGTGCCAGCAGCTTGGACAGGGGAGAAACTAATGAAAAACTGTTTTTT TRBV5-4 TRBD1 TRBJ1-4 NA
CASSATTGTGMPGYTF TGTGCCAGCAGTGCAACAACCGGGACAGGGATGCCTGGCTACACCTTC TRBV2 TRBD1 TRBJ1-2 NA
CASSRGVGRGFYGYTF TGCGCCAGCAGTCGCGGGGTTGGGAGGGGGTTCTATGGCTACACCTTC TRBV4-1 NA TRBJ1-2 NA
CASSIAAAAVAGATGELFF TGTGCCAGTAGTATAGCGGCAGCCGCGGTAGCGGGGGCGACCGGGGAGCTGTTTTTT TRBV19 TRBD2 TRBJ2-2 NA
CALGLTGKRTDTQYF TGTGCCTTGGGATTGACGGGAAAACGCACAGATACGCAGTATTTT TRBV30 NA TRBJ2-3 once